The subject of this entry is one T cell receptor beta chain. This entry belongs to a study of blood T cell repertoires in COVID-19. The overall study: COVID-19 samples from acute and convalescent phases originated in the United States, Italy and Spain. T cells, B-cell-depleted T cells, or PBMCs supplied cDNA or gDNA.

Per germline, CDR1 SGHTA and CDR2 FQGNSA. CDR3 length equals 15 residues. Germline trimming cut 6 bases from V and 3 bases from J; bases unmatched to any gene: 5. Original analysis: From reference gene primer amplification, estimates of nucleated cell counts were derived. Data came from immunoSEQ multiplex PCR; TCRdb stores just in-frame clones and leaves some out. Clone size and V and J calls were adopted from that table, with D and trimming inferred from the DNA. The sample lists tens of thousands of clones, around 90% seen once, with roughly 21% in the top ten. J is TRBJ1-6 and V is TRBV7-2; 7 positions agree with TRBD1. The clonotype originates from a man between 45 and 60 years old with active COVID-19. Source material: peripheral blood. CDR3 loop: CASRGDRFYNSPLHF. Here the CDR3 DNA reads TGTGCCAGCAGAGGGGACAGATTCTATAATTCACCCCTCCACTTT.